The clone carrying this T cell receptor beta chain was picked up a small number of times. This CDR3 comprises 16 residues. V shed 2 bases, J shed 0 bases, and the junction held 2 bases outside the gene matches. Germline values: CDR1 SGHTA, CDR2 FQGNSA. The data are from a study of cytomegalovirus exposure and HLA in healthy donors. The study ran its PCR with 60 Vbeta and 13 Jbeta primers. Original methodology: Later, tens of millions of unique TCR beta chains were counted in an analysis, and roughly 11 million of them were shared. The method was immunoSEQ multiplex PCR; TCRdb's version includes in-frame clones alone and lacks a portion of them. That table gives V, J and clone size, and the DNA gave D and trimming. The sample includes 200,000 to 250,000 clones, around 88% of them seen just once.

Sequenced sample: PBMCs. V and J are TRBV7-2 and TRBJ1-3; 9 nucleotides match TRBD1. The receptor comes from a woman aged 18 to 35 in good health and CMV-seronegative. The CDR3 region is CASSLTGGSSGNTIYF. DNA of the CDR3: TGTGCCAGCAGCTTAACAGGGGGCAGCTCTGGAAACACCATATATTTT.